The sequence of this TCR beta chain was determined in a study of T-cell memory formation after mild COVID-19. Notes on the study in general: Some responding clones appeared in pre-infection memory, suggesting cross-reactive memory joined.

A single record per CDR3 protein comes from TCRdb applying MiXCR to the 5' RACE reads. Seen here are 65,000 to 100,000 distinct CDR3 sequences, roughly 13% observed once, and the top ten hold 41%. This CDR3 has 13 residues. Germline assignment: CDR1 DFQATT and CDR2 SNEGSKA (reference sequence). V shed 6 bases, J shed 11 bases, and the junction held 13 bases outside the gene matches. In regard to this clonotype: No antigen is known for it.

This TCR was sampled from a man aged 18 to 29 who had mild COVID-19 (a few samples of this study predate the infection). Cell type and time point are not known. Sequencing used PBMCs or a T cell subset sorted from them (not recorded which). The rearrangement links TRBV20-1 to TRBJ1-1, with 9 bases matching TRBD1. CDR3 protein: CSAKISGTGYAFF. The DNA of the CDR3 is TGCAGTGCCAAGATTTCCGGGACAGGGTACGCTTTCTTT.